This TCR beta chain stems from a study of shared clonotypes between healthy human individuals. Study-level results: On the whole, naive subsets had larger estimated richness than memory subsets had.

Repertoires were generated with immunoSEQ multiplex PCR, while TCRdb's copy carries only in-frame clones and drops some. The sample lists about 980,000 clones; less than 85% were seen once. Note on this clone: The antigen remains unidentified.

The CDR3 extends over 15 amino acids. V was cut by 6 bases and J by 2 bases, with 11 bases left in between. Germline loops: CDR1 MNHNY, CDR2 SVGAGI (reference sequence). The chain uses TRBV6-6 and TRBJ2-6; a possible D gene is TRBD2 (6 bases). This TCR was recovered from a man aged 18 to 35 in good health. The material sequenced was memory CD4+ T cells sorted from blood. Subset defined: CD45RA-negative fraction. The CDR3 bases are TGTGCCAGCAGGCTGGGCGGGACTGGGGCCAACGTCCTGACTTTC. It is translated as CASRLGGTGANVLTF.